This entry lists 11 T cell receptor beta chains sequenced from one sample in a study of blood T cell repertoires in COVID-19. Sequencing used immunoSEQ multiplex PCR; TCRdb keeps in-frame clones, though not all of them. The table shows 250,000 to 350,000 clones, with 87% occurring only once. The sequenced sample consisted of peripheral blood. The receptors stem from a young man with active or convalescent COVID-19.

The rearrangement links TRBV6-5 to TRBJ1-1; TRBD1 is a possible D gene (6 bases). The V gene lost 10 bases and the J gene lost 0 bases, with 12 bases spanning the gap. CDR3 length equals 13 residues. The germline gives CDR1 MNHEY, CDR2 SVGAGI. CDR3 sequence (DNA): TGTGCCACCGACAGGCCCTTGAACACTGAAGCTTTCTTT. Amino acid sequence: CATDRPLNTEAFF.

There are a few counts of this clone. This chain connects TRBV2 to TRBJ1-1; D remains ambiguous. The CDR3 sequence is 15 residues long. Germline CDR1 SNHLY, CDR2 FYNNEI. Trimming left V 8 bases short and J 2 bases short, with 18 bases between. DNA of the CDR3: TGTGCCAGCCCCCGGATCGTAGCGACTAACACTGAAGCTTTCTTT. Translating it yields CASPRIVATNTEAFF.

The gene calls are TRBV5-1 and TRBJ2-7; TRBD2 is a possible D gene (6 bases). The CDR3 totals 15 residues. Looked up from germline, CDR1 is SGHRS and CDR2 is YFSETQ. Trimming removed 4 bases from V and 2 bases from J, with 16 bases in between. CDR3 residues: CASSLGGGRTYEQYF. CDR3 nucleotide sequence: TGCGCCAGCAGCCTGGGAGGAGGAAGAACCTACGAGCAGTACTTC.

The J gene is TRBJ1-4, the V gene TRBV2; D is uncertain. V dropped 4 bases and J dropped 0 bases, with 9 bases sitting between them. This CDR3 comprises 15 residues. Germline V gives CDR1 SNHLY, CDR2 FYNNEI. The CDR3 coding sequence is TGTGCCAGCAGTGGAGAAGCTACAACTAATGAAAAACTGTTTTTT. It codes for CASSGEATTNEKLFF.

The chain links TRBV3-1 (or the pseudogene TRBV3-2) to TRBJ2-1, with D possibly being TRBD1 (6 bases). In germline, CDR1 is LGHDT, CDR2 YNNKEL (reference sequence). V lost 1 base, J lost 2 bases, and 18 bases lay in between. This CDR3 region has 18 residues. The CDR3 nucleotides are TGTGCCAGCAGCCAAGGGGGTCCGTCCAGGGGTCCCTACAATGAGCAGTTCTTC. Translating it yields CASSQGGPSRGPYNEQFF.

The chain has TRBV10-3 and TRBJ1-5, with 9 bases lining up with TRBD1. The CDR3 consists of 16 residues. CDR1 ENHRY and CDR2 SYGVKD come from the germline V gene. J was trimmed by 1 base and V by 3 bases; bases with no gene match: 4. The CDR3 DNA follows: TGTGCCATCAGTGACTCGGACAGGGGAAGCAATCAGCCCCAGCATTTT. It encodes CAISDSDRGSNQPQHF.

V and J are TRBV6-5 and TRBJ1-2, with a possible D match to TRBD1 (6 bases). V was clipped by 4 bases and J by 4 bases, with 19 bases between them. CDR1 and CDR2 (germline): MNHEY, SVGAGI. The CDR3 extends over 16 amino acids. CDR3 sequence: CASSLFSVGQSYGYTF. DNA of the CDR3: TGTGCCAGCAGTTTATTTAGCGTTGGACAGAGCTATGGCTACACCTTC.

This chain connects TRBV15 to TRBJ2-7; maybe TRBD2 (6 bases). V lost 3 bases, J lost 4 bases, and 10 bases lay in between. Looked up from germline, CDR1 is LNHNV and CDR2 is YYDKDF (reference sequence). The CDR3 runs to 13 residues. The DNA of the CDR3 is TGTGCCACCAGCAGTGCGGGGAGGTACGAGCAGTACTTC. Amino acids: CATSSAGRYEQYF.

This chain joins TRBV5-5 and TRBJ1-4, with D possibly matching TRBD1 (5 bases). The CDR3 is 15 residues long. Germline loops: CDR1 SGHKS, CDR2 YYEKEE (reference sequence). Trimming cost V 1 base and J 0 bases, with 7 bases left between them. The CDR3 loop reads CASSLKGTTNEKLFF. The CDR3 DNA reads TGTGCCAGCAGCTTGAAGGGGACAACTAATGAAAAACTGTTTTTT.

The rearrangement links TRBV6-6 to TRBJ1-3; TRBD1 aligns across 8 bases. From germline, CDR1 is MNHNY and CDR2 SVGAGI (reference sequence). Trimming cost V 0 bases and J 7 bases; bases outside gene matches: 2. There are 14 residues in the CDR3. CDR3 residues: CASSYSPGGNTIYF. The CDR3 DNA reads as TGTGCCAGCAGTTACTCGCCAGGGGGCAACACCATATATTTT.

V gene TRBV5-4 combines with J gene TRBJ2-2; the D is unclear. V shed 4 bases and J shed 3 bases, with 16 bases lying between them. This CDR3 is 16 amino acids long. Germline V gives CDR1 SGHNT, CDR2 YYREEE (reference sequence). The chain's CDR3 is CASSQRNMEYTGELFF. The CDR3 region has the DNA TGTGCCAGCAGCCAACGAAATATGGAGTACACCGGGGAGCTGTTTTTT.